Sequencing of this T cell receptor beta chain was carried out in a study of blood T cell repertoires in COVID-19. Study information: Sample material is recorded as cDNA or gDNA derived from T cells, B-cell-depleted T cells, or PBMCs.

The study recruited people aged about 18 to 90 years across under 25 US areas. Clinical histories supplied by participants themselves formed the basis of cohort assignment. Unmatched junction bases numbered 3, after V lost 5 bases and J lost 0 bases. The CDR3 loop spans 15 amino acids. Per the germline V gene, CDR1 is SGHTA and CDR2 is FQGNSA. Original processing methods: Reference gene primer amplification gave estimated nucleated cell counts. The protocol was immunoSEQ multiplex PCR, while the TCRdb copy is restricted to in-frame clones and leaves out a portion. Clone size and the V and J calls come from that table; the DNA yielded D and trimming. The sample shows 150,000 or so clones, 75% to 90% of them seen only once. To note about this clone: The identical CDR3 is also encoded by other nucleotide sequences in the sample.

This sequence originates from a woman between 45 and 60 years old who had recovered from COVID-19. The V and J genes are TRBV7-2 and TRBJ1-5; 8 bases are a match to TRBD1. Sample: PBMCs or T cells enriched from blood (not recorded which). DNA for the CDR3: TGTGCCAGCAGCCGGACAGGGTATAGCAATCAGCCCCAGCATTTT. It yields the protein CASSRTGYSNQPQHF.